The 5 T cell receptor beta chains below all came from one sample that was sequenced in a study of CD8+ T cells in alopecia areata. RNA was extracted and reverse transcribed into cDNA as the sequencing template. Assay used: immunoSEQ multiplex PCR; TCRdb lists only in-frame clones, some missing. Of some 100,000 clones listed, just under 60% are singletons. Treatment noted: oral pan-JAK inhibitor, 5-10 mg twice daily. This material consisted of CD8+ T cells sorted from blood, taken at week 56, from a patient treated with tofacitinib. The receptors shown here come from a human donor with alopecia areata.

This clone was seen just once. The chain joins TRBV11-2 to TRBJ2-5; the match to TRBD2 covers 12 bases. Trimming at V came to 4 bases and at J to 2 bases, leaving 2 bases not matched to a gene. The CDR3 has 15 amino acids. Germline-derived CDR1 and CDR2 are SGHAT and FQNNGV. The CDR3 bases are TGTGCCAGCAGCTCACTAGCGGGGGGACAAGAGACCCAGTACTTC. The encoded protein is CASSSLAGGQETQYF.

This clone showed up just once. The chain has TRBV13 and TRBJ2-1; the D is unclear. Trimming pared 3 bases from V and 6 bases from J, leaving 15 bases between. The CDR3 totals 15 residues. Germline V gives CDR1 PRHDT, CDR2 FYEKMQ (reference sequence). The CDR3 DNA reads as TGTGCCAGCAGCTTTCCTTCAGCGAAGAGCAATGAGCAGTTCTTC. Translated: CASSFPSAKSNEQFF.

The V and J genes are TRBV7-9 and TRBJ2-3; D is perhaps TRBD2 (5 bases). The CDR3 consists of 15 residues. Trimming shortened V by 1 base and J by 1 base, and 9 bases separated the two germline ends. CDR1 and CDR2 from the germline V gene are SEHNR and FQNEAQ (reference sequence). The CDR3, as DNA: TGTGCCAGCAGCTTAGACTGGCGGGGCACAGATACGCAGTATTTT. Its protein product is CASSLDWRGTDTQYF.

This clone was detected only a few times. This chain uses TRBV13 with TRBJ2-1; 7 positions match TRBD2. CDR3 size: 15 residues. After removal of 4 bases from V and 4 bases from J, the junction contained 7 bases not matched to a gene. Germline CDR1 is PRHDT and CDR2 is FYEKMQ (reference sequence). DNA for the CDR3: TGTGCCAGCAGCTCCGGGGGGACCTCATACAATGAGCAGTTCTTC. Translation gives CASSSGGTSYNEQFF.

CDR3 DNA sequence: TGTGCCAGCAGGGGGGGGTTGGGTCAGCCCCAGCATTTT. Its translation: CASRGGLGQPQHF. The V gene is TRBV27, the J gene TRBJ1-5; D perhaps matches TRBD1 (5 bases). The CDR3 is 13 residues long. V was trimmed by 6 bases and J by 6 bases, leaving 12 bases between them. Germline V gene lookup returns CDR1 MNHEY and CDR2 SMNVEV (reference sequence).